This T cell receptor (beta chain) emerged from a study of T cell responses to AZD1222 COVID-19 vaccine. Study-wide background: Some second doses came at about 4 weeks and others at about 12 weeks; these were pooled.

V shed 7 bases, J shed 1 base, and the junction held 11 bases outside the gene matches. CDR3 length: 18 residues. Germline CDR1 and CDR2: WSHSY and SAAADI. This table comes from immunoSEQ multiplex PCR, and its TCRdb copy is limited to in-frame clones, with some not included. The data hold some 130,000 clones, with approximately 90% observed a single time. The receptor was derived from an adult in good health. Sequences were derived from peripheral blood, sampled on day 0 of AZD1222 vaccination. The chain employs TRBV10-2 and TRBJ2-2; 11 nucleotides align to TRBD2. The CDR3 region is CASMAASGRKGNTGELFF. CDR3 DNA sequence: TGCGCCAGCATGGCTGCTAGCGGGAGGAAAGGGAACACCGGGGAGCTGTTTTTT.